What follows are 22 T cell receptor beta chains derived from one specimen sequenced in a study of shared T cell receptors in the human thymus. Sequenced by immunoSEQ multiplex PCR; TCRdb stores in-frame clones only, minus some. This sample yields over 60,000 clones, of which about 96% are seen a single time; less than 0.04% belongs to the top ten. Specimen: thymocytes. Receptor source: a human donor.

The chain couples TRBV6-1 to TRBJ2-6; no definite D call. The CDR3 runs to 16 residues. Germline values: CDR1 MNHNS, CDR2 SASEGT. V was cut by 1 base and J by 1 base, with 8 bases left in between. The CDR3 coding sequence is TGTGCCAGCAGTGAAGGGCCATGGTCTGGGGCCAACGTCCTGACTTTC. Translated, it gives CASSEGPWSGANVLTF.

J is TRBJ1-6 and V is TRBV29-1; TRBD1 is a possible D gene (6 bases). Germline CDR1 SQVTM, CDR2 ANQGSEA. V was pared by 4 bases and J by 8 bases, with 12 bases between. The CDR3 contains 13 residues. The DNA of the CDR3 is TGCAGCGTTGCGTGGGGGGCGTATTCACCCCTCCACTTT. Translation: CSVAWGAYSPLHF.

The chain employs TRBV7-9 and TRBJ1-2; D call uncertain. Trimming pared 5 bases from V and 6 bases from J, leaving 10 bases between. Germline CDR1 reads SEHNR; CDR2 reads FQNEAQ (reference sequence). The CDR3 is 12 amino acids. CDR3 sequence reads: CASSEQFHGYTF. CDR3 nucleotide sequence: TGTGCCAGCAGCGAACAGTTTCATGGCTACACCTTC.

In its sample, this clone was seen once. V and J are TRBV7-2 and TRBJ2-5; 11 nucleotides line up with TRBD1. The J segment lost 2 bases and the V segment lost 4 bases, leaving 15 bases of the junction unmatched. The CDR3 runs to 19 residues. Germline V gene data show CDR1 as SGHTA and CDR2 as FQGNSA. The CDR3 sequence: CASSWTRDRGFGFQETQYF. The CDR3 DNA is TGTGCCAGCAGCTGGACCCGGGACAGGGGGTTCGGTTTTCAAGAGACCCAGTACTTC.

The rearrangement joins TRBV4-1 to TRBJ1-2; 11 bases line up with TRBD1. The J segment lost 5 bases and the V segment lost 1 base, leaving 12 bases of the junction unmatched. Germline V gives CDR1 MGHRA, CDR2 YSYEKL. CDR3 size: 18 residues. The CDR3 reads CASSQVGSRTGGPYGYTF. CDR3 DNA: TGCGCCAGCAGCCAAGTTGGTTCCAGGACAGGGGGCCCGTATGGCTACACCTTC.

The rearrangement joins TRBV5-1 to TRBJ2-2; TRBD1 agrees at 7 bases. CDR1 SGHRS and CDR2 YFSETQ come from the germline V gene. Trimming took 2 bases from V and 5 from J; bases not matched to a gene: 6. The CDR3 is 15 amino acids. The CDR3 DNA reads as TGCGCCAGCAGCTTTTATCAGGGGGTGACCGGGGAGCTGTTTTTT. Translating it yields CASSFYQGVTGELFF. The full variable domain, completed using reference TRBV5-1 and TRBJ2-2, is KAGVTQTPRYLIKTRGQQVTLSCSPISGHRSVSWYQQTPGQGLQFLFEYFSETQRNKGNFPGRFSGRQFSNSRSEMNVSTLELGDSALYLCASSFYQGVTGELFFGEGSRLTVL.

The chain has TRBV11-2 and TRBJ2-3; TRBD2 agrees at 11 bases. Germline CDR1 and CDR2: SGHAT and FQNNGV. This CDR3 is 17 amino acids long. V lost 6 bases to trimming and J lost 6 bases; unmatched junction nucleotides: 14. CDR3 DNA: TGTGCCAGCAGGCAAGACCTTAGCGGGGGGGCCAAGGATACGCAGTATTTT. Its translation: CASRQDLSGGAKDTQYF.

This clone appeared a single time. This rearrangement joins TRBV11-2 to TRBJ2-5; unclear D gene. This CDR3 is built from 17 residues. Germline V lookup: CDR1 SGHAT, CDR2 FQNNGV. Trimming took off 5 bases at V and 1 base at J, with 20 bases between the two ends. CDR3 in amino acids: CASSPTAYPDSQETQYF. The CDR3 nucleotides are TGTGCCAGCAGCCCCACCGCCTACCCAGATAGCCAAGAGACCCAGTACTTC.

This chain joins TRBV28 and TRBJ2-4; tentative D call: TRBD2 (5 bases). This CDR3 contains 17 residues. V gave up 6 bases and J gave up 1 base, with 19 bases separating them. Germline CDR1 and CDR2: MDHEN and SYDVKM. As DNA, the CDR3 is TGTGCCAGCAGCACTAAGGAGAGGGCGAGGGCCAAAAACATTCAGTACTTC. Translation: CASSTKERARAKNIQYF.

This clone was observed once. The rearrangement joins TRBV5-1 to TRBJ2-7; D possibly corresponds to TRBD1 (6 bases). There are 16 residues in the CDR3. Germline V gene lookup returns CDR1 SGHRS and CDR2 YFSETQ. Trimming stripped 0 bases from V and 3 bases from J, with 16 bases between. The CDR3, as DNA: TGCGCCAGCAGCTTGGCTGGACAGAAGGTCTACTACGAGCAGTACTTC. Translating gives CASSLAGQKVYYEQYF.

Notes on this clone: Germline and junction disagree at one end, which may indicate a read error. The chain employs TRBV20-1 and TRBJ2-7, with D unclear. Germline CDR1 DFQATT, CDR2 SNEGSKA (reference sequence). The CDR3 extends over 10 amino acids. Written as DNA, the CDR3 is TGCAGTGCTACCGAGAAAGGACCGTTCTTC. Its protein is CSATEKGPFF.

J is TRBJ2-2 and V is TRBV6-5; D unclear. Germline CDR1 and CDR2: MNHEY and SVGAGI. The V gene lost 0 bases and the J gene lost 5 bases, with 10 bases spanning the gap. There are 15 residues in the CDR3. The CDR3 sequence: CASSYSSAFTGELFF. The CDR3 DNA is TGTGCCAGCAGTTACTCGAGTGCATTTACCGGGGAGCTGTTTTTT.

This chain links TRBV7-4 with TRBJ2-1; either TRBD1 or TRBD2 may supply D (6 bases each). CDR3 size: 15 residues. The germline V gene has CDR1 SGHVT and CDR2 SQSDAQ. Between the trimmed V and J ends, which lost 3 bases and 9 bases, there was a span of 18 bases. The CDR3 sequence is CASSFARGDKGEQFF. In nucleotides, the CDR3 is TGTGCCAGCAGCTTTGCCCGCGGGGACAAAGGTGAGCAGTTCTTC.

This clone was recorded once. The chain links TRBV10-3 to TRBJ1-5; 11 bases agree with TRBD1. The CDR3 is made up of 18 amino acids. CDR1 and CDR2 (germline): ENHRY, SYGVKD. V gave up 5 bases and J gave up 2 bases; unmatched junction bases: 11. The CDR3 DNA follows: TGTGCCATCAGTATGGGACAGGGGGAGAAAGTTGGCAATCAGCCCCAGCATTTT. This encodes CAISMGQGEKVGNQPQHF.

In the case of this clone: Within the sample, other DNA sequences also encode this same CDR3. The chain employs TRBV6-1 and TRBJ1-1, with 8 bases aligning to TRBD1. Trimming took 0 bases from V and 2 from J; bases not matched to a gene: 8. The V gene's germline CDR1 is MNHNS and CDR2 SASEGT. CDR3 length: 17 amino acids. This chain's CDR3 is CASSEAPTGTGNTEAFF. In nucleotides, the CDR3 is TGTGCCAGCAGTGAAGCCCCAACCGGGACAGGAAACACTGAAGCTTTCTTT.

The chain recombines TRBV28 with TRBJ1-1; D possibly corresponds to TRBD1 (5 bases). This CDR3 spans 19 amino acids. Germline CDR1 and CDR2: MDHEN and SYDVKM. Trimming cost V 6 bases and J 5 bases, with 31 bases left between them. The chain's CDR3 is CASSPPGGNRYRWVTEAFF. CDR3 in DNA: TGTGCCAGCAGCCCACCCGGGGGTAACAGGTACAGGTGGGTAACTGAAGCTTTCTTT.

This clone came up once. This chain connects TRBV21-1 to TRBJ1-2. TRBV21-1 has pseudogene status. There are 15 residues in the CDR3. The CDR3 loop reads CASSKALRGHYGYTF. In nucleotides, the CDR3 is TGTGCCAGCAGCAAAGCGCTTCGGGGGCACTATGGCTACACCTTC.

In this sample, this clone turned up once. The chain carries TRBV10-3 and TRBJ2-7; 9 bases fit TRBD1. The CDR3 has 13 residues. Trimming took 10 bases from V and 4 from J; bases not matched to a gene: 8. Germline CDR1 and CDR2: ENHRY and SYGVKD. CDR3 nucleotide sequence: TGTGCCACGAGAACCGGGACAGGGTACGAGCAGTACTTC. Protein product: CATRTGTGYEQYF.

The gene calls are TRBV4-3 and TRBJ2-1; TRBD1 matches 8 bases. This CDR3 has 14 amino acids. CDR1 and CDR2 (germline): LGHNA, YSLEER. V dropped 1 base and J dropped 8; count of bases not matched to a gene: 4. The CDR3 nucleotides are TGCGCCAGCAGCCAAGTGGGACAGGCGGATGAGCAGTTCTTC. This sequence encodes CASSQVGQADEQFF.

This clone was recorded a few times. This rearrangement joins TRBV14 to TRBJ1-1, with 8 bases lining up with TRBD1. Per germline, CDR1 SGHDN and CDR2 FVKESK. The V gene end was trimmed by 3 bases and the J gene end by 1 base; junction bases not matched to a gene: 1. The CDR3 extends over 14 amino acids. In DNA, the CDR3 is TGTGCCAGCAGCCACGACAGGGGGAACACTGAAGCTTTCTTT. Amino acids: CASSHDRGNTEAFF.

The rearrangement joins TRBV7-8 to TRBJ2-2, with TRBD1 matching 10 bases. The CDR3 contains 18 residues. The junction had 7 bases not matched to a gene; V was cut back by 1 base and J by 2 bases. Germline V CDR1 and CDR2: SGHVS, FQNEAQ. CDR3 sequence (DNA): TGTGCCAGCAGCTTAGGCAGTGGGACAGGGGATAACACCGGGGAGCTGTTTTTT. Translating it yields CASSLGSGTGDNTGELFF.

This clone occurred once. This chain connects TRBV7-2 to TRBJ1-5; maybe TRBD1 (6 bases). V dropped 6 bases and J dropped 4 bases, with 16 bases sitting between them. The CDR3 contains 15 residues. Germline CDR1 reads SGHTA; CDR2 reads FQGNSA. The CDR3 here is CASSSMGQVNQPQHF. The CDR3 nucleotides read TGTGCCAGCAGTTCCATGGGACAAGTTAATCAGCCCCAGCATTTT.